The clone carrying this T cell receptor (beta chain) was seen many times. The data originate from a study of CD8 T cells in ankylosing spondylitis. TCRdb analysed the 5' RACE reads with MiXCR anew, one entry per CDR3 protein. The sample consists of just under 95,000 distinct CDR3 sequences, roughly 10% of them appearing once. Germline V gives CDR1 MDHEN, CDR2 SYDVKM. V lost 7 bases and J 5 bases, leaving 14 bases between the germline ends. The CDR3 extends over 14 amino acids. The rearrangement links TRBV28 to TRBJ1-4; TRBD1 might be the D (6 bases). Sequenced: blood, either unsorted or a sorted T cell fraction (not recorded which). This TCR was recovered from a male donor with ankylosing spondylitis or in good health (not recorded which). The CDR3 sequence: CASTNRATNEKLFF. For the CDR3, the DNA is TGTGCCAGCACTAACAGGGCCACGAATGAAAAACTGTTTTTT.